This T cell receptor (beta chain) was documented in a study of human T cells and chemical hapten exposure. TCRdb re-derived calls from the RACE reads in MiXCR, one entry per CDR3 protein. The sample includes about 39,000 distinct CDR3 sequences, roughly an eighth of them seen just once. Time point indicated: pre-sensitization, week 0. The treatment is: therapeutic diphenylcyclopropenone sensitization with weekly scalp DPC. This clonotype was detected only once. One end of the junction is discordant with germline, which a read error may explain. The CDR3 runs to 13 residues. The germline CDR1 and CDR2 sequences are DFQATT and SNEGSKA (reference sequence).

The chain employs TRBV20-1 and TRBJ2-1; the D gene is possibly TRBD2 (6 bases). The sample in question was whole blood, obtained in connection with sensitization to the hapten diphenylcyclopropenone (DPC). The source is a woman aged 25 to 39 with alopecia areata. Some clones in this sample may be carry-over from other donors' samples. In DNA form, the CDR3 reads TGCGGTGCTAGGCGGGACTCCTACAATGAGCAGTTCTTC. Translating gives CGARRDSYNEQFF.